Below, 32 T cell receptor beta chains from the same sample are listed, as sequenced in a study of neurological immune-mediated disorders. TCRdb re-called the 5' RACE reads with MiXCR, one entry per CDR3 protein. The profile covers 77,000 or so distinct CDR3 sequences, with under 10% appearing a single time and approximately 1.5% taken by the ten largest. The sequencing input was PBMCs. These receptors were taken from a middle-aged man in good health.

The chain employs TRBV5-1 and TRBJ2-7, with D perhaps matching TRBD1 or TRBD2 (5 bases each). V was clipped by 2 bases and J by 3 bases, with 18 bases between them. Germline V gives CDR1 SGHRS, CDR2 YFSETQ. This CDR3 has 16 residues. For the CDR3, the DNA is TGCGCCAGCAGCTTTCTGCAGGGCACCGGGGTCTACGAGCAGTACTTC. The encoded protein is CASSFLQGTGVYEQYF.

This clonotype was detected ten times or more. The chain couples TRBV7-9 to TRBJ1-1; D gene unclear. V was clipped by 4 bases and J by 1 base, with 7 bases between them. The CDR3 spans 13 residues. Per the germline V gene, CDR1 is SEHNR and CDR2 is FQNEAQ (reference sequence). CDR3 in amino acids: CASSSGPNTEAFF. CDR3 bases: TGTGCCAGCAGCTCCGGACCGAACACTGAAGCTTTCTTT.

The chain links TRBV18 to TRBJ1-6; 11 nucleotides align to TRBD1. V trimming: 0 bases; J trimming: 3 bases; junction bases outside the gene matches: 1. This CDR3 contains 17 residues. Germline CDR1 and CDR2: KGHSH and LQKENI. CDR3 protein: CASSPPGTGGYNSPLHF. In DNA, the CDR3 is TGTGCCAGCTCACCACCAGGGACAGGGGGCTATAATTCACCCCTCCACTTT.

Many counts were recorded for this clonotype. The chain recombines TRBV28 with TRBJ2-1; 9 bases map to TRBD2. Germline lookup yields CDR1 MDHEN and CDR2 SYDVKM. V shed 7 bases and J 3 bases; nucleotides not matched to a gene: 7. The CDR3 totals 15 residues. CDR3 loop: CASNEAGGDYNEQFF. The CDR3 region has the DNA TGTGCCAGCAATGAAGCGGGAGGAGACTACAATGAGCAGTTCTTC.

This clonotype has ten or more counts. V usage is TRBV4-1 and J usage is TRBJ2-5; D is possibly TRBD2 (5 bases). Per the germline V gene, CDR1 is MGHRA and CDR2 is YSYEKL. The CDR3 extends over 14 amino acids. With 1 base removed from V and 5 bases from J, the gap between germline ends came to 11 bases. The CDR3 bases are TGCGCCAGCAGCCAAGCGGGAAACGAGGAGACCCAGTACTTC. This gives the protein CASSQAGNEETQYF.

CDR3 in DNA: TGCAGTGCTAGAGATTTCCTCGGGGACACAGCCTCCTACGAGCAGTACTTC. Amino acid sequence: CSARDFLGDTASYEQYF. This chain links TRBV20-1 with TRBJ2-7; D perhaps matches TRBD1 (6 bases). Germline V lookup: CDR1 DFQATT, CDR2 SNEGSKA (reference sequence). V was cut by 0 bases and J by 0 bases, with 18 bases left in between. The CDR3 is 17 amino acids.

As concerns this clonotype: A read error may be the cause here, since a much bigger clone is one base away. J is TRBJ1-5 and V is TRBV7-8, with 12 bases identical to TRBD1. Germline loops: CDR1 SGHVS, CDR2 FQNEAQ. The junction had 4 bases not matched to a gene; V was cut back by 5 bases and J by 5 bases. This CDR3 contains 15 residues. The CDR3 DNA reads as TGTGCCAGCAGCCGGGACAGGGGGCTTCATCAGCCCCAGCATTTT. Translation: CASSRDRGLHQPQHF.

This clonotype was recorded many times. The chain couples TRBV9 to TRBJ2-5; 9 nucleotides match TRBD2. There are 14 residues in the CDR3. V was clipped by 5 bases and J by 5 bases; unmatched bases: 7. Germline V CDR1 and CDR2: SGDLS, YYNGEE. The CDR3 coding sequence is TGTGCCAGCAGTTCCGGGACTAGCCAGGAGACCCAGTACTTC. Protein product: CASSSGTSQETQYF.

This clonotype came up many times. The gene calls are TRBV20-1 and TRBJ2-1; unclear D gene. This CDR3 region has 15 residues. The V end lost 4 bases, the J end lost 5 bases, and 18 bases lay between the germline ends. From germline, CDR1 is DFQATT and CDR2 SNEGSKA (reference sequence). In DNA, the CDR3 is TGCAGTGCTATAAACTCGGGCCGGAAAGACAATGAGCAGTTCTTC. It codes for CSAINSGRKDNEQFF.

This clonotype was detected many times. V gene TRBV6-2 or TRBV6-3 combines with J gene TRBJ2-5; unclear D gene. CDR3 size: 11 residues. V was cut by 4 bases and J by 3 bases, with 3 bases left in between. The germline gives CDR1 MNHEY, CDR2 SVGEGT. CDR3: CASSSEETQYF. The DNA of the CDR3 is TGTGCCAGCAGTTCGGAAGAGACCCAGTACTTC.

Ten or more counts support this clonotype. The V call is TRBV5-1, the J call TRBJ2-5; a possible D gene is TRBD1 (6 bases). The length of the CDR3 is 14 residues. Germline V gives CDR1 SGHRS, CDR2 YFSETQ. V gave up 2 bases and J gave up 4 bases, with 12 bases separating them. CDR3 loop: CASSFGQWGETQYF. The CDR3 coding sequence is TGCGCCAGCAGCTTCGGACAGTGGGGAGAGACCCAGTACTTC.

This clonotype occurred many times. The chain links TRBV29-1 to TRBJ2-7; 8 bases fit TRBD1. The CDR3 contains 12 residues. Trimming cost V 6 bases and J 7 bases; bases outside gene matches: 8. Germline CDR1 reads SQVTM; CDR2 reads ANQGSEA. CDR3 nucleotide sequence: TGCAGCGTCTGGACAGGGATCCGGGAGCAGTACTTC. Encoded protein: CSVWTGIREQYF.

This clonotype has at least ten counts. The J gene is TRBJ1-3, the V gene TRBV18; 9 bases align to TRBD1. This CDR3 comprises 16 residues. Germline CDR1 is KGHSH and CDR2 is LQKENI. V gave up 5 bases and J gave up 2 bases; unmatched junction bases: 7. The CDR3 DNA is TGTGCCAGCTCATCGACGACAGGGGGACCTGGAAACACCATATATTTT. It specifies CASSSTTGGPGNTIYF.

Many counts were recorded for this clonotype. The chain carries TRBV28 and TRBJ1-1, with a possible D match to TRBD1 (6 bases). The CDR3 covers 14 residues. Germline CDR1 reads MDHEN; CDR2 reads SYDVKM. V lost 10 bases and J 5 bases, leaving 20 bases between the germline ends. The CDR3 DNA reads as TGTGCCACCAAACCACGGGGGGGGCGGACTGAAGCTTTCTTT. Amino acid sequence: CATKPRGGRTEAFF.

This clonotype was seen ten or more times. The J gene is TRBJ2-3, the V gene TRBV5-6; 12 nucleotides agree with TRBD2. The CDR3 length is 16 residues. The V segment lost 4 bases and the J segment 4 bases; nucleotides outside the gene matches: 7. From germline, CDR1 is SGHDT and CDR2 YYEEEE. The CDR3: CASSPLAGGPSDTQYF. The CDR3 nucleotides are TGTGCCAGCAGCCCTCTAGCGGGAGGGCCCTCAGATACGCAGTATTTT.

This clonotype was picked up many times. This CDR3 is CASSRTSLQETQYF. In DNA form, the CDR3 reads TGTGCCAGCAGCCGGACTAGCCTTCAAGAGACCCAGTACTTC. The J gene is TRBJ2-5, the V gene TRBV6-5; 8 bases fit TRBD2. Per the germline V gene, CDR1 is MNHEY and CDR2 is SVGAGI. The CDR3 runs 14 residues. The V and J ends lost 6 bases and 2 bases, in that order; junction bases with no gene match: 5.

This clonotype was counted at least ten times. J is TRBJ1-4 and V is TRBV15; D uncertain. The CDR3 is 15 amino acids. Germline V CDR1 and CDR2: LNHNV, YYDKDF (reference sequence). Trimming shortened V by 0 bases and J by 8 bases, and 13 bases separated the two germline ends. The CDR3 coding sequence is TGTGCCACCAGCAGAGACCGATCCCGGGGAGAAAAACTGTTTTTT. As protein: CATSRDRSRGEKLFF.

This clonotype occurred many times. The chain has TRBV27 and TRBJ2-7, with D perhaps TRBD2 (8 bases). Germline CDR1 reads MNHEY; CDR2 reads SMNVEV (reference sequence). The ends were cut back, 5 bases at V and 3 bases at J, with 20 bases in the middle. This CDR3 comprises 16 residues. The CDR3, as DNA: TGTGCCAGCAGTGCAGGTATAGCGGGACAGCTCTACGAGCAGTACTTC. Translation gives CASSAGIAGQLYEQYF.

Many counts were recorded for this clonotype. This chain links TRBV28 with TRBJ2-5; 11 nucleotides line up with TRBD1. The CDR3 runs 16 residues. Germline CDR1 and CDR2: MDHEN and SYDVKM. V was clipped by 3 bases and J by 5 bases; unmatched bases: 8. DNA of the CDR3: TGTGCCAGCAGTTTCGGACAGGGGGCGCCCCTGGAGACCCAGTACTTC. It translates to CASSFGQGAPLETQYF.

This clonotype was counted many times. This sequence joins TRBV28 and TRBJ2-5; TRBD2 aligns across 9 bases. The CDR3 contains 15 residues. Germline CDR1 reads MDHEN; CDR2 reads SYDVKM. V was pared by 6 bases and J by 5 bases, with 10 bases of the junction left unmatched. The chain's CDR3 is CASSPLSGSGETQYF. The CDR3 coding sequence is TGTGCCAGCAGCCCCCTTAGCGGGAGCGGGGAGACCCAGTACTTC.

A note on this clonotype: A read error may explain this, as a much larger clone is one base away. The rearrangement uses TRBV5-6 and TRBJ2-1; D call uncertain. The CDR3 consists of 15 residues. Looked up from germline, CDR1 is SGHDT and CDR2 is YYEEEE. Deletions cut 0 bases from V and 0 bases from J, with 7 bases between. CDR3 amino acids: CASSLAAFSYNEQFF. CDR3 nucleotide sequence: TGTGCCAGCAGCTTGGCTGCGTTCTCCTACAATGAGCAGTTCTTC.

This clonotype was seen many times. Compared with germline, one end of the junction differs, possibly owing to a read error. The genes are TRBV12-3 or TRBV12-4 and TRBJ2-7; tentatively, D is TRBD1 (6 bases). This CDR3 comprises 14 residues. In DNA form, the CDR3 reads TGTGCCAGCAGTTTAGCGGACACCCCAGGGGTGTTGAGCTTC. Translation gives CASSLADTPGVLSF.

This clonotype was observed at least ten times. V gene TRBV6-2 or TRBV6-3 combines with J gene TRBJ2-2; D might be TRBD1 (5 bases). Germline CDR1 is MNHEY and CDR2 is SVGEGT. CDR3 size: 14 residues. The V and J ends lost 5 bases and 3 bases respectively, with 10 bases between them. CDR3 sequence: CASSAQGYTGELFF. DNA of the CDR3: TGTGCCAGCAGTGCGCAGGGTTACACCGGGGAGCTGTTTTTT.

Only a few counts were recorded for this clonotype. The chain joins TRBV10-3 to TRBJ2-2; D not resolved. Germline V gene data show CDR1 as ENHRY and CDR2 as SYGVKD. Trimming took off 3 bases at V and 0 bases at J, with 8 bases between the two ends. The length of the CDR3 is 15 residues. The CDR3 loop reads CAISDAGANTGELFF. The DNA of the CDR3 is TGTGCCATCAGTGATGCAGGAGCGAACACCGGGGAGCTGTTTTTT.

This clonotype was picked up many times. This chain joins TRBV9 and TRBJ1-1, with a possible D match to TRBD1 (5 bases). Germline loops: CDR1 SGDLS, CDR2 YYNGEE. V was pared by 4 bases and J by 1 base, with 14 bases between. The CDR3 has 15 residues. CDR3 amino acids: CASSPRGSENTEAFF. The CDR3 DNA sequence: TGTGCCAGCAGCCCCCGGGGCTCAGAGAACACTGAAGCTTTCTTT. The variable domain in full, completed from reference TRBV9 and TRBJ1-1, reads DSGVTQTPKHLITATGQRVTLRCSPRSGDLSVYWYQQSLDQGLQFLIQYYNGEERAKGNILERFSAQQFPDLHSELNLSSLELGDSALYFCASSPRGSENTEAFFGQGTRLTVV.

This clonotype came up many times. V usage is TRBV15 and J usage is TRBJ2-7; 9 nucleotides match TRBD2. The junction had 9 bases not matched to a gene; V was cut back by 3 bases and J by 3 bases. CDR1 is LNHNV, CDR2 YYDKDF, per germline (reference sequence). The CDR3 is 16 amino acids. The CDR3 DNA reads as TGTGCCACCAGCAGGGAACCTAGCGGGGATTTCTACGAGCAGTACTTC. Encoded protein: CATSREPSGDFYEQYF.

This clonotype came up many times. The CDR3: CSARRTGVSSYEQYF. For the CDR3, the DNA is TGCAGTGCGCGACGGACAGGGGTAAGCTCCTACGAGCAGTACTTC. This chain joins TRBV20-1 and TRBJ2-7; TRBD1 matches at 9 bases. This CDR3 spans 15 amino acids. Germline V gives CDR1 DFQATT, CDR2 SNEGSKA (reference sequence). Losses at the gene ends were 6 bases for V and 0 bases for J; bases not matched to a gene: 9.

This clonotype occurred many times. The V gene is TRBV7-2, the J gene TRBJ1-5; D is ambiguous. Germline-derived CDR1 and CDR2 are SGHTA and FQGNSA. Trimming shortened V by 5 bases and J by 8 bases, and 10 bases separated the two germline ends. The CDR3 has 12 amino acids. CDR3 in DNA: TGTGCCAGCAGCCTCCCCCGTGAGCCCCAGCATTTT. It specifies CASSLPREPQHF.

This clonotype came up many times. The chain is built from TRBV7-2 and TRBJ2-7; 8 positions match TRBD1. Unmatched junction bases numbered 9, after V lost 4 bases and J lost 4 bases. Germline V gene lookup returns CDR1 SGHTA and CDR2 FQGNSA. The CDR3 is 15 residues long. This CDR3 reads CASSSGRGRLYEQYF. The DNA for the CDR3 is TGTGCCAGCAGCTCCGGCAGGGGGCGACTTTACGAGCAGTACTTC.

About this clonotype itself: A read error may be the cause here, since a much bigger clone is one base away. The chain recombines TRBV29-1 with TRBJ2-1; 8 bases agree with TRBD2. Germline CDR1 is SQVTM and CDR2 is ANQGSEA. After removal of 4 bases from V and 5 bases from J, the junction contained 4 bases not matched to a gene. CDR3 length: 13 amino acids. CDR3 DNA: TGCAGCGTTGGGCGGGGGGCTCACAATGAGCAGTTCTTC. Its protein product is CSVGRGAHNEQFF.

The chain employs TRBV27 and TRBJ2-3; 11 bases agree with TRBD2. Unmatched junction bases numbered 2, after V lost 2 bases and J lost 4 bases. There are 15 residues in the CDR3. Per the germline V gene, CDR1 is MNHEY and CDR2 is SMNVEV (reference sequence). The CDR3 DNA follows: TGTGCCAGCAGTTTAACTAGCGGGAGCTCAGATACGCAGTATTTT. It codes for CASSLTSGSSDTQYF.

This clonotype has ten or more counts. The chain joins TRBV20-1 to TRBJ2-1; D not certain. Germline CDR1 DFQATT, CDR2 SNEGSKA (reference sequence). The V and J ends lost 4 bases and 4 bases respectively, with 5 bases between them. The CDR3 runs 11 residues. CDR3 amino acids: CSATGYNEQFF. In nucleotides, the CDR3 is TGCAGTGCTACCGGATACAATGAGCAGTTCTTC.